Presented here are 5 T cell receptor beta chains from one specimen sequenced in a study of T cell repertoires in cytomegalovirus infection. One entry per CDR3 protein, called by TCRdb with MiXCR from the reads. The repertoire holds approximately 730,000 distinct CDR3 sequences, with around 29% as singletons. The antigens for these receptors are not known. The specimen was cultured CD8+ T cells from PBMCs, collected from culture after CMV antigen stimulation. The receptors were gathered from a human donor in good health (CMV status not recorded). Some clones in this sample may be carry-over from other donors' samples.

This clonotype was found a few times. The gene calls are TRBV7-6 and TRBJ2-5; 11 bases are a match to TRBD2. CDR3 length equals 16 residues. The germline V gene encodes CDR1 SGHVS and CDR2 FNYEAQ. V was pared by 6 bases and J by 3 bases, with 9 bases of the junction left unmatched. The CDR3 sequence: CASSRNSGGAKETQYF. CDR3 nucleotide sequence: TGTGCCAGCAGTCGAAATAGCGGGGGGGCTAAAGAGACCCAGTACTTC.

The CDR3 reads CASSPRGGGVNEKLFF. The CDR3 coding sequence is TGTGCCAGCAGTCCCAGGGGGGGTGGGGTTAATGAAAAACTGTTTTTT. The chain carries TRBV6-1 and TRBJ1-4; 7 bases map to TRBD1. The germline V gene encodes CDR1 MNHNS and CDR2 SASEGT. CDR3 length equals 16 residues. With V trimmed by 5 bases and J by 4 bases, 10 bases remained unmatched.

This clonotype was counted at least ten times. This chain links TRBV6-1 with TRBJ1-4; D gene unclear. The germline V gene has CDR1 MNHNS and CDR2 SASEGT. CDR3 length equals 12 residues. Trimming shortened V by 2 bases and J by 10 bases, and 8 bases separated the two germline ends. The chain's CDR3 is CASSEIVGKLFF. The CDR3 DNA follows: TGTGCCAGCAGTGAAATCGTTGGAAAACTGTTTTTT.

This clonotype was observed once. The gene calls are TRBV3-1 and TRBJ2-1; D possibly corresponds to TRBD2 (6 bases). Germline values: CDR1 LGHDT, CDR2 YNNKEL (reference sequence). The CDR3 length is 15 residues. V lost 5 bases and J lost 6, with 17 bases in between. CDR3 nucleotide sequence: TGTGCCAGCAGCTCTTGGGACTCCCGGGGCAATGAGCAGTTCTTC. Protein product: CASSSWDSRGNEQFF.

The chain uses TRBV12-3 or TRBV12-4 and TRBJ1-2, with D unclear. This CDR3 spans 13 amino acids. Trimming shortened V by 5 bases and J by 6 bases, and 13 bases separated the two germline ends. In DNA form, the CDR3 reads TGTGCCAGCAGTCCGGACCTGAGGGATGGCTACACCTTC. Amino acid sequence: CASSPDLRDGYTF.